What follows describes a single TCR beta chain. Its antigen remains unidentified. Unmatched junction bases numbered 7, after V lost 4 bases and J lost 7 bases. The CDR3 has 14 residues. Per the germline V gene, CDR1 is SGDLS and CDR2 is YYNGEE. Profiling relied on immunoSEQ multiplex PCR, and the TCRdb table lists in-frame clones only, not all of them. This sample has fewer than 85,000 clones; about nine tenths occur once, and the top ten carry around 0.43%. This specimen belongs to a study of OX40 agonist ivuxolimab in advanced cancers. Notes on the study in general: Expanded clones were, on average, more numerous among CD8+ T cells than CD4+. The study found among the lowest clonal expansion in partial responders at 0.1-3.0 mg/kg.

This chain joins TRBV9 and TRBJ2-2; 7 bases fit TRBD2. Here the sequenced sample was CD4+ or CD8+ T cells sorted from blood, taken in a trial of the OX40 agonist ivuxolimab. This TCR came from an adult with an advanced solid tumor such as melanoma, head and neck, liver or kidney cancer. The CDR3 protein is CASSPLGRGGELFF. The CDR3 DNA follows: TGTGCCAGCAGCCCCTTGGGGAGGGGCGGGGAGCTGTTTTTT.